A single sample is the source of the 17 T cell receptor beta chains below, sequenced in a study of T cells in Graves' hyperthyroidism and ophthalmopathy. RNA transcripts were the template for amplifying TCR beta CDR3 regions. Primed by the HTBI set, a first-round RT-PCR was run on the TCR CDR3. TCRdb itself ran the multiplex PCR reads through MiXCR, one entry per CDR3 protein. The sample contains hundreds of thousands of distinct CDR3 sequences, approximately 15% of which appear only once. The specimen was blood. The receptors were sampled from a woman in her fifties or sixties with Graves' ophthalmopathy.

This clonotype was counted a few times. The chain couples TRBV19 to TRBJ2-5; D not resolved. The CDR3 runs 14 residues. V was pared by 7 bases and J by 2 bases, with 14 bases between. Germline V CDR1 and CDR2: LNHDA, SQIVND (reference sequence). For the CDR3, the DNA is TGTGCCAGTAAATCCGCGACATCTCAAGAGACCCAGTACTTC. It translates to CASKSATSQETQYF.

Ten or more counts support this clonotype. The chain combines TRBV19 with TRBJ2-7; 8 positions agree with TRBD1. CDR3 length: 16 residues. V dropped 2 bases and J dropped 6; count of bases not matched to a gene: 12. Germline lookup yields CDR1 LNHDA and CDR2 SQIVND (reference sequence). The CDR3 reads CASSIRGTGISSEQYF. The CDR3 region has the DNA TGTGCCAGTAGTATACGAGGGACAGGCATATCATCCGAGCAGTACTTC.

This sequence joins TRBV19 and TRBJ2-5; D possibly corresponds to TRBD1 (5 bases). Germline V CDR1 and CDR2: LNHDA, SQIVND (reference sequence). The CDR3 sequence is 13 residues long. Trimming cost V 4 bases and J 5 bases, with 11 bases left between them. The CDR3, as DNA: TGTGCCAGTAGTACCGACAGACGGGAGACCCAGTACTTC. Translated: CASSTDRRETQYF.

This clonotype was seen ten or more times. The chain recombines TRBV6-1 with TRBJ1-2, with 9 positions matching TRBD1. Germline V gives CDR1 MNHNS, CDR2 SASEGT. CDR3 size: 18 residues. V lost 5 bases and J lost 0; bases outside the gene matches: 13. The chain's CDR3 is CASSLNTGGGYTNYGYTF. In DNA form, the CDR3 reads TGTGCCAGCAGTTTAAACACAGGGGGCGGATACACTAACTATGGCTACACCTTC.

This clonotype showed up many times. The V and J genes are TRBV24-1 and TRBJ1-5, with D unresolved. Germline V lookup: CDR1 KGHDR, CDR2 SFDVKD. The ends were cut back, 6 bases at V and 7 bases at J, with 12 bases in the middle. This CDR3 is built from 13 residues. CDR3 DNA: TGTGCCACCAGTATTAATTCTGGCCAGCCCCAGCATTTT. Translated: CATSINSGQPQHF.

At least ten counts were recorded for this clonotype. J is TRBJ1-5 and V is TRBV12-3 or TRBV12-4, with D perhaps TRBD1 (6 bases). The length of the CDR3 is 15 residues. The germline V and J ends were trimmed by 3 bases and 1 base, with 10 bases remaining between them. CDR3 DNA: TGTGCCAGCAGTTTGGTGGGGGCCAGCAATCAGCCCCAGCATTTT. Its protein is CASSLVGASNQPQHF.

This clonotype was seen ten or more times. The CDR3 loop reads CASSLGGGYNEQFF. The CDR3 DNA follows: TGTGCCAGCAGTTTAGGCGGAGGGTACAATGAGCAGTTCTTC. The chain recombines TRBV28 with TRBJ2-1, with a weak D call TRBD2 (6 bases). Trimming removed 2 bases from V and 4 bases from J, with 9 bases in between. The CDR3 consists of 14 residues. Germline V lookup: CDR1 MDHEN, CDR2 SYDVKM.

The chain joins TRBV9 to TRBJ2-3, with D maybe TRBD2 (6 bases). Germline V lookup: CDR1 SGDLS, CDR2 YYNGEE. The germline V and J ends were trimmed by 4 bases and 2 bases, with 20 bases remaining between them. This CDR3 contains 17 residues. DNA for the CDR3: TGTGCCAGCAGCACGCGATCGAGTGCGGGAAACACAGATACGCAGTATTTT. This sequence encodes CASSTRSSAGNTDTQYF.

This clonotype was observed at least ten times. The chain uses TRBV28 and TRBJ2-5; no definite D call. From germline, CDR1 is MDHEN and CDR2 SYDVKM. The CDR3 has 12 amino acids. Trimming removed 7 bases at V and 1 base at J, with 7 bases between. CDR3 in DNA: TGTGCCAGCAACACGTTCCAAGAGACCCAGTACTTC. Translation gives CASNTFQETQYF.

The chain couples TRBV6-2 or TRBV6-3 to TRBJ2-7; a weak D match, TRBD2 (6 bases). The CDR3 totals 16 residues. Germline V gene data show CDR1 as MNHEY and CDR2 as SVGEGT. Trimming pared 7 bases from V and 3 bases from J, leaving 22 bases between. Here the CDR3 reads CASTPWRESINYEQYF. The CDR3 region has the DNA TGTGCCAGCACCCCCTGGAGGGAGAGTATTAACTACGAGCAGTACTTC.

This clonotype has only a few counts. An end of the junction differs from the germline gene, which may be a read error. The gene calls are TRBV4-1 and TRBJ1-1; D is unclear. This CDR3 is built from 14 residues. Germline V gives CDR1 MGHRA, CDR2 YSYEKL. CDR3 sequence: CAGRPPRMNTEAFF. CDR3 bases: TGCGCCGGCAGACCCCCCAGGATGAACACTGAAGCTTTCTTT.

This clonotype was observed many times. The chain uses TRBV7-8 and TRBJ2-7; tentative D call: TRBD1 (5 bases). This CDR3 region has 15 residues. V was pared by 4 bases and J by 4 bases, with 17 bases between. Germline-derived CDR1 and CDR2 are SGHVS and FQNEAQ. The CDR3 loop reads CASSSQGVLGYEQYF. The CDR3 DNA sequence: TGTGCCAGCAGCTCCCAAGGGGTGCTTGGGTACGAGCAGTACTTC.

V is TRBV25-1 and J is TRBJ1-1; no clear D gene. There are 14 residues in the CDR3. Trimming pared 7 bases from V and 6 bases from J, leaving 18 bases between. From germline, CDR1 is MGHDK and CDR2 SYGVNS. The CDR3 bases are TGTGCCAGCAATTTGGCAGGTGGGAGCGCTGAAGCTTTCTTT. Translated, it gives CASNLAGGSAEAFF.

V and J are TRBV7-9 and TRBJ2-7, with TRBD1 identical over 9 bases. The CDR3 spans 18 residues. After removal of 2 bases from V and 0 bases from J, the junction contained 11 bases not matched to a gene. Per the germline V gene, CDR1 is SEHNR and CDR2 is FQNEAQ (reference sequence). The CDR3 DNA sequence: TGTGCCAGCAGCTTAAGGATGGCGGGGACAGGGCCCTCCTACGAGCAGTACTTC. It yields the protein CASSLRMAGTGPSYEQYF. The whole variable domain, filled in from reference TRBV7-9 and TRBJ2-7, reads DTGVSQNPRHKITKRGQNVTFRCDPISEHNRLYWYRQTLGQGPEFLTYFQNEAQLEKSRLLSDRFSAERPKGSFSTLEIQRTEQGDSAMYLCASSLRMAGTGPSYEQYFGPGTRLTVT.

As for this clonotype: Possible read error: a much larger clone is one base away. The V and J genes are TRBV2 and TRBJ2-2; D uncertain. This CDR3 has 14 residues. V was cut by 5 bases and J by 5 bases, with 12 bases left in between. Germline CDR1 is SNHLY and CDR2 is FYNNEI. The CDR3 DNA follows: TGTGCCAGCAGTACAAGAGTGGGTACCGGGGAGCTGTTTTTT. As protein: CASSTRVGTGELFF.

This clonotype came up many times. V and J are TRBV28 and TRBJ2-7; no definite D call. V lost 7 bases to trimming and J lost 0 bases, with 13 bases between them. Germline-derived CDR1 and CDR2 are MDHEN and SYDVKM. The CDR3 loop spans 14 amino acids. In nucleotides, the CDR3 is TGTGCCAGCAAGGAGAGGTCTAGCTCCTACGAGCAGTACTTC. It translates to CASKERSSSYEQYF.

This clonotype was seen at least ten times. V is TRBV12-5 and J is TRBJ1-1, with 7 bases aligning to TRBD1. From germline, CDR1 is LGHNT and CDR2 FRNRAP. The trim removed 0 bases at V and 2 bases at J, leaving 9 bases unmatched. The CDR3 length is 17 residues. CDR3 loop: CASGLVISGGSNTEAFF. The CDR3 DNA reads as TGTGCTAGTGGTTTGGTAATCTCAGGGGGGAGTAACACTGAAGCTTTCTTT.